Described below is a single TCR beta chain sequence and its context. This specimen comes from a study of blood T cell repertoires in COVID-19. Study in general: Samples came from the United States, Italy and Spain, spanning acute and convalescent COVID-19. PBMCs, B-cell-depleted T cells, or T cells were the source of the cDNA or gDNA that made up the material.

Original processing notes: Reference gene primer amplification gave nucleated cell count estimates. The protocol was immunoSEQ multiplex PCR, while the TCRdb copy is restricted to in-frame clones and leaves out a portion. Clonal size and the V and J genes are those of that table, whereas D and trimming came from the DNA. The table has some 90,000 clones, 85% to 95% seen once. The TCR originated in a woman aged 45-60 years in a cohort sampled during active COVID-19. Sequences were obtained from peripheral blood.

The CDR3, as DNA: TGTGCCAGCAGTGAAGGACAGAGCTCCTATAATTCACCCCTCCACTTT. Protein sequence: CASSEGQSSYNSPLHF. This chain connects TRBV6-1 to TRBJ1-6, with a weak D call TRBD1 (5 bases). The CDR3 loop spans 16 amino acids. Germline-derived CDR1 and CDR2 are MNHNS and SASEGT. Trimming removed 1 base at V and 0 bases at J, with 7 bases between.